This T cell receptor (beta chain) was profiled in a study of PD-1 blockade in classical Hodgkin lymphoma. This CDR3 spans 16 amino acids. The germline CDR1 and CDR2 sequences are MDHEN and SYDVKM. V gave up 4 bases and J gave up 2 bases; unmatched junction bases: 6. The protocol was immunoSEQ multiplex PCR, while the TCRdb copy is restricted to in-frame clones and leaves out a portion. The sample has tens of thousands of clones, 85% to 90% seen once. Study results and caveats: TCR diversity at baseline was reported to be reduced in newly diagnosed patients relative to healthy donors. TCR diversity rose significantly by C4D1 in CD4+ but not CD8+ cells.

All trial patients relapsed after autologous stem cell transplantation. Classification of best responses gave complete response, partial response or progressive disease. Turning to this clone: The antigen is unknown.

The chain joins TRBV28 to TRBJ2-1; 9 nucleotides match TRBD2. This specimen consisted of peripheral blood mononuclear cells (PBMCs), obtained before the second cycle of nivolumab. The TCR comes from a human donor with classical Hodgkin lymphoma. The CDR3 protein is CASSSTEREAYNEQFF. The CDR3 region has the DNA TGTGCCAGCAGTTCAACCGAGCGGGAGGCCTACAATGAGCAGTTCTTC.